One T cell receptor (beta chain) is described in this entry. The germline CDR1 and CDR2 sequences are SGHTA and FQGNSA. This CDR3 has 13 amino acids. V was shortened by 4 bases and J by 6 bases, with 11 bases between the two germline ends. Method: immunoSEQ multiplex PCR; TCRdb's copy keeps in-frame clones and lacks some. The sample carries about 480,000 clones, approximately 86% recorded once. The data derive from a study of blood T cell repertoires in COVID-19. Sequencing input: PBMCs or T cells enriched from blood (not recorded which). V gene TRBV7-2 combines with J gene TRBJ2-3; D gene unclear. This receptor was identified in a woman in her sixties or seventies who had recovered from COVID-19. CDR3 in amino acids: CASSSRAGDTQYF. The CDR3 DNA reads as TGTGCCAGCAGCTCCAGAGCCGGGGATACGCAGTATTTT.